Sequencing of this TCR beta chain was carried out in a study of CD8 T cells in ankylosing spondylitis. Study results and caveats: Matched ankylosing spondylitis synovial fluid reportedly showed significant enrichment of disease-linked clones. A motif of under 10 highly homologous TCR beta variants was seen as apparently characteristic of ankylosing spondylitis blood.

Germline V gene sequence: CDR1 MNHEY, CDR2 SMNVEV (reference sequence). The V segment lost 4 bases and the J segment 3 bases; nucleotides outside the gene matches: 8. The length of the CDR3 is 16 residues. At least ten counts were recorded for this clonotype. Its antigen is unidentified. TCRdb analysed the 5' RACE reads with MiXCR anew, one entry per CDR3 protein. Of around 490,000 distinct CDR3 sequences listed, roughly 5.2% are singletons. The chain employs TRBV27 and TRBJ2-5, with 10 positions matching TRBD1. The sequenced sample was blood, either unsorted or a sorted T cell fraction (not recorded which). This receptor was identified in a male donor with ankylosing spondylitis. CDR3 protein: CASSSFPGQGEETQYF. CDR3 in DNA: TGTGCCAGCAGTTCCTTCCCCGGACAGGGGGAAGAGACCCAGTACTTC.